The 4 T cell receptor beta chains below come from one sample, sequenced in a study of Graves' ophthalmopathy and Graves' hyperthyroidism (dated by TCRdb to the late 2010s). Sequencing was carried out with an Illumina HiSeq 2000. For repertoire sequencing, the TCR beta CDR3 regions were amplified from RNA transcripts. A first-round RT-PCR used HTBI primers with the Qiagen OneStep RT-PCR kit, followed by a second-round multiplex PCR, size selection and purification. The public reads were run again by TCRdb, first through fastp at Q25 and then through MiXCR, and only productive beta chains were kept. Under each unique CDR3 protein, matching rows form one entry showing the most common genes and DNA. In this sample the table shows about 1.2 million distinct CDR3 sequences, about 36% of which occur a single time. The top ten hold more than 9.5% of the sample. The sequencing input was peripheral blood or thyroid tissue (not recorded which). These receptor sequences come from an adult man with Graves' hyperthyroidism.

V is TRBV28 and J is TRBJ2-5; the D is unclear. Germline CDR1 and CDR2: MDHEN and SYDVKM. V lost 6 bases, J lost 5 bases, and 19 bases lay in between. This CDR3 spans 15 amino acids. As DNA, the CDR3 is TGTGCCAGCAGACCACCCCGGCCGGCTCGGGAGACCCAGTACTTC. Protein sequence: CASRPPRPARETQYF.

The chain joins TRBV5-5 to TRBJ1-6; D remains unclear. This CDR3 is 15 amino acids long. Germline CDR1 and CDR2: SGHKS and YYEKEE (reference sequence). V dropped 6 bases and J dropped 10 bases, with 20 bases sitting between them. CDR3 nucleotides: TGTGCCAGCAACGACTACTCGCTGGCTGGCTCACCCCTCCACTTT. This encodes CASNDYSLAGSPLHF.

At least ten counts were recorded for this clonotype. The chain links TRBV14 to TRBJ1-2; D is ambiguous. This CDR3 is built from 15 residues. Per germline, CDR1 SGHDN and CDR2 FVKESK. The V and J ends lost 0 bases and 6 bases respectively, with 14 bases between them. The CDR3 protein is CASSQDFRGQDGYTF. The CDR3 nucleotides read TGTGCCAGCAGCCAAGACTTCCGAGGGCAGGATGGCTACACCTTC. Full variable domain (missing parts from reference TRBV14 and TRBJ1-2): EAGVTQFPSHSVIEKGQTVTLRCDPISGHDNLYWYRRVMGKEIKFLLHFVKESKQDESGMPNNRFLAERTGGTYSTLKVQPAELEDSGVYFCASSQDFRGQDGYTFGSGTRLTVV.

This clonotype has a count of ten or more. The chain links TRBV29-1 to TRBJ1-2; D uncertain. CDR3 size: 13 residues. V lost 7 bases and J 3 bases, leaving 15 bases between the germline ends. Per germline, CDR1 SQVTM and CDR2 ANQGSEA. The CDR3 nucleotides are TGCAGCGCCCGTCCGGGGAGAGACTATGGCTACACCTTC. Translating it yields CSARPGRDYGYTF.